This passage covers 8 T cell receptor beta chains from one sample sequenced in a study of regulatory T cells in long-lasting Graves disease (dated by TCRdb to about 2021). The time point tag for this specimen amounts to: persistent/refractory GD, antithyroid drugs over 5 years with positive TRAb. For both TCR sequencing and RNA sequencing, RNA was extracted from PBMCs using TRIzol. Libraries were made using multiplex PCR. Sequenced on an Illumina HiSeq 4000. CDR3 regions were amplified by Arm-PCR with iRepertoire HTBI primers to construct TCR beta libraries. Using fastp trimming at Q25 and MiXCR clonotype assembly, TCRdb reanalyzed the public sequencing data and kept in-frame beta chains. Entries that share a CDR3 protein sequence are merged under the most common genes and DNA. Recorded for this sample are roughly 400,000 distinct CDR3 sequences; less than 25% of them occurred a single time. 20% to 25% of the sample goes to the ten largest clones.

Sequences were derived from peripheral blood mononuclear cells (PBMCs), sampled when the disease was refractory, from a patient treated with antithyroid drugs. These receptors were taken from a female donor with Graves disease.

With regard to this clonotype: This may stem from a read error, because a much larger clone lies one nucleotide away. Given the absence of the conserved phenylalanine or tryptophan at the CDR3 end, a read error is likely. This chain uses TRBV6-5 with TRBJ2-5, with TRBD2 as a possible D gene (6 bases). Germline assignment: CDR1 MNHEY and CDR2 SVGAGI. The V gene lost 4 bases and the J gene lost 2 bases, with 14 bases spanning the gap. The CDR3 covers 15 residues. This CDR3 is CASSWPRGTQETQYL. The CDR3 region has the DNA TGTGCCAGCAGTTGGCCCCGGGGGACGCAAGAGACCCAGTACCTC.

The chain couples TRBV28 to TRBJ2-1, with unresolved D. The CDR3 consists of 13 residues. Germline CDR1 MDHEN, CDR2 SYDVKM. Trimming left V 4 bases short and J 8 bases short, with 12 bases between. This CDR3 reads CASSSHSAHEQFF. Written as DNA, the CDR3 is TGTGCCAGCAGTTCCCATTCAGCCCATGAGCAGTTCTTC. Full variable domain (rest looked up from reference TRBV28 and TRBJ2-1): DVKVTQSSRYLVKRTGEKVFLECVQDMDHENMFWYRQDPGLGLRLIYFSYDVKMKEKGDIPEGYSVSREKKERFSLILESASTNQTSMYLCASSSHSAHEQFFGPGTRLTVL.

The CDR3 DNA reads as TGTGCCAGCAGCTCCTGGGGTCGGAGGGGACACACTGAAGCTTTCTTT. Translation gives CASSSWGRRGHTEAFF. The chain combines TRBV7-9 with TRBJ1-1; a possible D gene is TRBD1 (5 bases). From germline, CDR1 is SEHNR and CDR2 FQNEAQ (reference sequence). Between the trimmed V and J ends, which lost 4 bases and 3 bases, there was a span of 18 bases. The CDR3 is 16 amino acids.

The chain carries TRBV28 and TRBJ2-3, with TRBD2 as a possible D gene (5 bases). Germline CDR1 MDHEN, CDR2 SYDVKM. This CDR3 comprises 14 residues. With 2 bases removed from V and 1 base from J, the gap between germline ends came to 7 bases. The CDR3: CASSLPEGTDTQYF. DNA for the CDR3: TGTGCCAGCAGTTTACCGGAGGGCACAGATACGCAGTATTTT.

The CDR3 DNA reads TGTGCCAGCAGCTTAAGAGAACTAGAGGGGACCCAGTACTTC. It translates to CASSLRELEGTQYF. The chain joins TRBV7-9 to TRBJ2-5; maybe TRBD2 (5 bases). The CDR3 is 14 amino acids. Germline V gene sequence: CDR1 SEHNR, CDR2 FQNEAQ (reference sequence). V lost 2 bases and J lost 7, with 14 bases in between.

There are many counts of this clonotype. The gene calls are TRBV6-5 and TRBJ2-7, with 9 bases matching TRBD1. Trimming at V came to 0 bases and at J to 1 base, leaving 7 bases not matched to a gene. Per the germline V gene, CDR1 is MNHEY and CDR2 is SVGAGI. The CDR3 covers 17 residues. The CDR3 spells CASSYSGGQGRSYEQYF. The CDR3 nucleotides are TGTGCCAGCAGTTACTCAGGGGGACAGGGACGATCCTACGAGCAGTACTTC.

This clonotype was counted only a few times. The V gene is TRBV7-9, the J gene TRBJ2-3; tentatively, D is TRBD1 or TRBD2 (5 bases each). Germline V gives CDR1 SEHNR, CDR2 FQNEAQ (reference sequence). The length of the CDR3 is 16 residues. V lost 8 bases, J lost 2 bases, and 20 bases lay in between. CDR3 protein: CASALDLGVATDTQYF. The CDR3 nucleotides are TGTGCCAGCGCTCTGGATCTGGGGGTCGCCACAGATACGCAGTATTTT. Based on the CDR3 plus reference TRBV7-9 and TRBJ2-3, the full variable domain is DTGVSQNPRHKITKRGQNVTFRCDPISEHNRLYWYRQTLGQGPEFLTYFQNEAQLEKSRLLSDRFSAERPKGSFSTLEIQRTEQGDSAMYLCASALDLGVATDTQYFGPGTRLTVL.

This clonotype was seen a few times. The CDR3 sequence: CASSLARAGGSTGELFF. The CDR3 DNA follows: TGTGCCAGCAGCTTAGCGCGGGCAGGGGGCAGCACCGGGGAGCTGTTTTTT. The chain uses TRBV7-2 and TRBJ2-2; 8 bases map to TRBD1. V trimming: 0 bases; J trimming: 4 bases; junction bases outside the gene matches: 7. Germline V gives CDR1 SGHTA, CDR2 FQGNSA. The CDR3 has 17 amino acids. The complete variable domain, with remaining parts taken from reference TRBV7-2 and TRBJ2-2, reads GAGVSQSPSNKVTEKGKDVELRCDPISGHTALYWYRQSLGQGLEFLIYFQGNSAPDKSGLPSDRFSAERTGGSVSTLTIQRTQQEDSAVYLCASSLARAGGSTGELFFGEGSRLTVL.